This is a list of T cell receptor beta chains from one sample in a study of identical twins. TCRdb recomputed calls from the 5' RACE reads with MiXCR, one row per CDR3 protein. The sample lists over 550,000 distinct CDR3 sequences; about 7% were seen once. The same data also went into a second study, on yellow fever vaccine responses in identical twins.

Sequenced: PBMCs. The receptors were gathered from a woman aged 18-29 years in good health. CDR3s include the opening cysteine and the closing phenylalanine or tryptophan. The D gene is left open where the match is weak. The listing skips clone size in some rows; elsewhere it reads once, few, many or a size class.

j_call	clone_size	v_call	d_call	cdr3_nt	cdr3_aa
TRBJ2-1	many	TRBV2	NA	TGTGCCAGCAGTGAAGAAAGTTACAATGAGCAGTTCTTC	CASSEESYNEQFF
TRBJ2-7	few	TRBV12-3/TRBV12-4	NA	TGTGCCAGCAGTTCCAGCGGTGCCTACGAGCAGTACTTC	CASSSSGAYEQYF
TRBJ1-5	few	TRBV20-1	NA	TGCAGTGCTAGTCCCAATCAGCCCCAGCATTTT	CSASPNQPQHF
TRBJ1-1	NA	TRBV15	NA	TGTGCCACCAGCAGATTACGTGGGACTGAAGCTTTCTTT	CATSRLRGTEAFF
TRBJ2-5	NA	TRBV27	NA	TGTGCCAGCAGTTTAGGAAGGGGAACAGAGACCCAGTACTTC	CASSLGRGTETQYF
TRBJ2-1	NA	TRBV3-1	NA	TGTGCCTGCAGCCAAGATGTCGAACGGGGTACGTACAATGAGCAGTTCTTC	CACSQDVERGTYNEQFF
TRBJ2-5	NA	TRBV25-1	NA	TGTGCCAGCAGAGACACTGTGGGACAGGGGCGGATTAGCGGGGGGGGGGCACAAGAGACCCAGTACTTC	CASRDTVGQGRISGGGAQETQYF
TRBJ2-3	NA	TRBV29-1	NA	TGCAGCGTGGCAGTGAAAGATACGCAGTATTTT	CSVAVKDTQYF
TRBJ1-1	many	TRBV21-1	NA	TGTGCCAGCAGCAAAGAGGGTTGGGACAGGGCATCTGAAGCTTTCTTT	CASSKEGWDRASEAFF
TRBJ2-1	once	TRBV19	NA	TGTGCCAGTACCATGCTACCATTCGGGAACAATGAGCAGTTCTTC	CASTMLPFGNNEQFF